This T cell receptor (beta chain) was captured by sequencing in a study of OX40 agonist ivuxolimab in advanced cancers. This CDR3 region has 13 residues. In germline, CDR1 is KGHSH, CDR2 LQKENI. The V end was cut by 2 bases, the J end by 7 bases, with 11 bases between. The data were produced by immunoSEQ multiplex PCR, yet TCRdb's version contains in-frame clones alone and is incomplete. The profile shows about 50,000 clones, roughly three quarters of them singletons. This clone was seen at least ten times. The rearrangement joins TRBV18 to TRBJ1-2; D not resolved. The material sequenced was CD4+ or CD8+ T cells sorted from blood, taken in a trial of the OX40 agonist ivuxolimab. The sequence derives from an adult with an advanced solid tumor such as melanoma, head and neck, liver or kidney cancer. The DNA of the CDR3 is TGTGCCAGCTCACCATCAGAAGAAAGTGGCTACACCTTC. Translating gives CASSPSEESGYTF.